What follows describes a single T cell receptor (beta chain). The source of the sample is a study of blood T cell repertoires in COVID-19. Study summary: Sites in the United States, Italy and Spain provided acute and convalescent COVID-19 samples. In each case, the material was cDNA or gDNA derived from T cells, B-cell-depleted T cells, or PBMCs.

Original handling: Researchers report that nucleated cell counts were estimated from reference gene primer amplification. Profiled with immunoSEQ multiplex PCR; TCRdb holds only in-frame clones, not every one. The D gene and trimming were derived from the DNA, and the V and J assignments and clone size from that table. The sample holds a few hundred thousand clones, 80% to 90% seen once. The specimen was peripheral blood. The clonotype was recovered from an older woman with acute or convalescent COVID-19.

The CDR3, as DNA: TGCGCCAGCAGCAATAGCGGGGGGGAGACCCAGTACTTC. This encodes CASSNSGGETQYF. This rearrangement joins TRBV5-1 to TRBJ2-5; TRBD2 agrees at 10 bases. Trimming at V came to 4 bases and at J to 5 bases, leaving 2 bases not matched to a gene. The CDR3 totals 13 residues. Germline CDR1 and CDR2: SGHRS and YFSETQ.